These T cell receptor beta chains were read from a single sample in a study of blood T cell repertoires in COVID-19. Repertoires were generated with immunoSEQ multiplex PCR, while TCRdb's copy carries only in-frame clones and drops some. The data contain tens of thousands of clones, about 80% of them singletons. Sequenced material: peripheral blood. The source of these receptors is a man aged 30 to 45 with COVID-19, enrolled during active disease. Each CDR3 is given with its conserved first and last residue. The order of the fields is clone size, V gene, CDR3 protein. Clone size is given for some rows only: seen once, a few or many times, or a class if the clone is expanded.

clone size: -
V gene: TRBV9
CDR3 protein: CASSVATGDLYEQYF

clone size: -
V gene: TRBV5-1
CDR3 protein: CASSARDRGGETQYF

clone size: -
V gene: TRBV27
CDR3 protein: CASSQTLQGASEKLFF

clone size: -
V gene: TRBV28
CDR3 protein: CASNREKSYNEQFF

clone size: -
V gene: TRBV28
CDR3 protein: CASSLIHSGNTIYF

clone size: -
V gene: TRBV6-2/TRBV6-3
CDR3 protein: CASSYSFGNSNQPQHF

clone size: -
V gene: TRBV5-4
CDR3 protein: CASSFEQTGELFF

clone size: once
V gene: TRBV28
CDR3 protein: CASSFSAGGPSEQFF

clone size: -
V gene: TRBV7-9
CDR3 protein: CASSRSSRLQRELPYEQYF

clone size: -
V gene: TRBV14
CDR3 protein: CASSRGSTGRPIRTGYGYTF

clone size: -
V gene: TRBV5-1
CDR3 protein: CATSQDGQGAAQAFF

clone size: once
V gene: TRBV20-1
CDR3 protein: CSASAGYGYTF

clone size: -
V gene: TRBV3-1/TRBV3-2
CDR3 protein: CASSPRDRANTGELFF

clone size: -
V gene: TRBV30
CDR3 protein: CAWSVTGQGARAFF

clone size: -
V gene: TRBV6-1
CDR3 protein: CASREGSRGYTF

clone size: few
V gene: TRBV27
CDR3 protein: CASSPGSINYGYTF

clone size: -
V gene: TRBV28
CDR3 protein: CASRGQVYGYTF

clone size: -
V gene: TRBV6-5
CDR3 protein: CASSKQGADTEAFF

clone size: once
V gene: TRBV15
CDR3 protein: CATSESELTSTDTQYF

clone size: -
V gene: TRBV7-8
CDR3 protein: CASSYGREVHWGNEQFF

clone size: -
V gene: TRBV6-5
CDR3 protein: CASSYSPGRDTQYF

clone size: -
V gene: TRBV12-3/TRBV12-4
CDR3 protein: CASTVTGIYEQYF

clone size: -
V gene: TRBV30
CDR3 protein: CAWGDGGKVTEAFF